This T cell receptor beta chain was documented in a study of cytomegalovirus exposure and HLA in healthy donors. The CDR3 loop spans 15 amino acids. The V gene's germline CDR1 is MNHEY and CDR2 SVGAGI. V shed 6 bases and J 3 bases; nucleotides not matched to a gene: 6. The assay was immunoSEQ multiplex PCR, and TCRdb's table has in-frame clones only and misses some. This table has about 53,000 clones, roughly nine tenths appearing once. The V call is TRBV6-5, the J call TRBJ2-3; 10 bases agree with TRBD2. The sequencing input was PBMCs. This clonotype originated in a man between 18 and 35 years old in good health and CMV-seronegative. Written as DNA, the CDR3 is TGTGCCAGCAGCCTAAGGACTAGCGGAACAGATACGCAGTATTTT. Translating it yields CASSLRTSGTDTQYF.